The rows below give T cell receptor beta chains drawn from one sample of a study of cytomegalovirus exposure and HLA in healthy donors. Some clones are missing from TCRdb's copy, which holds only in-frame ones; the method was immunoSEQ multiplex PCR. The sample includes about 120,000 clones, 65% to 80% seen only once; the top ten take 5% to 8%. Sequences were obtained from PBMCs. The receptors here all came from a man aged 25 to 40 in good health and CMV-seropositive. CDR3s include the opening cysteine and the closing phenylalanine or tryptophan. A D gene is named only where the DNA matches it firmly. The size field is filled for only some rows; it gives once, few, many or a size class.

v_gene	j_gene	d_gene	abundance	CDR3nt	CDR3aa
TRBV19	TRBJ2-1	TRBD2	-	TGTGCCAGTAGTATAGCGGGGGGGTCCTACAATGAGCAGTTCTTC	CASSIAGGSYNEQFF
TRBV7-3	TRBJ2-2	-	-	TGTGCCAGCAGCTACAGGGACACCGGGGAGCTGTTTTTT	CASSYRDTGELFF
TRBV13	TRBJ2-3	TRBD2	-	TGTGCCAGCGGCTTAGGCGCTAGCGGGGGGATCCCAGATACGCAGTATTTT	CASGLGASGGIPDTQYF
TRBV7-2	TRBJ2-6	-	-	TGTGCCAGCAAACCAGACTCTGGGGCCAACGTCCTGACTTTC	CASKPDSGANVLTF
TRBV6-1	TRBJ2-7	-	once	TGTGCCAGCAGTGTTGGACGGCAGGGTCCGGACGAGCAGTACTTC	CASSVGRQGPDEQYF
TRBV19	TRBJ2-7	-	-	TGTGCCAGTAGTGAGTTGGTGGAGAGCGAGCAGTACTTC	CASSELVESEQYF
TRBV25-1	TRBJ1-1	TRBD1	-	TGTGCCAGCAGTGCCCAGGACAGGGGGAACACTGAAGCTTTCTTT	CASSAQDRGNTEAFF
TRBV11-2	TRBJ1-1	TRBD1	-	TGTGCCAGCAGCCCAAGGACAGGGGGCGAGAAAGAGGACACTGAAGCTTTCTTT	CASSPRTGGEKEDTEAFF
TRBV5-5	TRBJ2-7	TRBD1	-	TGTGCCAGCAGCTCGCGACAGGGCGAGCAGTACTTC	CASSSRQGEQYF
TRBV12-5	TRBJ1-4	-	-	TGTGCTAGTGGTTTTCGTACACCGATTACAGCCTTAGGTGCAACTAATGAAAAACTGTTTTTT	CASGFRTPITALGATNEKLFF
TRBV19	TRBJ2-7	-	-	TGTGCCAGTAGGGGCAGGGGCTCCTACGAGCAGTACTTC	CASRGRGSYEQYF
TRBV6-5	TRBJ2-1	TRBD1	-	TGTGCCAGCAGTTTCTCCACAGGGGGCGCGGTGAATGAGCAGTTCTTC	CASSFSTGGAVNEQFF
TRBV14	TRBJ1-2	TRBD1	few	TGTGCCAGCAGCTCTCGACAGGGGGCCTGGGGCTACACCTTC	CASSSRQGAWGYTF
TRBV27	TRBJ2-7	TRBD1	-	TGTGCCAGCAGTTTAGGGACAGGAGCTTACGAGCAGTACTTC	CASSLGTGAYEQYF
TRBV11-2	TRBJ2-2	-	few	TGTGCCAGCAGCTTATCGGGGGTAGGGACCGGGGAGCTGTTTTTT	CASSLSGVGTGELFF
TRBV11-3	TRBJ2-1	-	once	TGTGCCAGCAGCTATGCCCGACTCGCCCCCTACAATGAGCAGTTCTTC	CASSYARLAPYNEQFF
TRBV28	TRBJ1-3	TRBD1	-	TGTGCCAGCAGTTCCCAGACAGGGCCCTCTGGAAACACCATATATTTT	CASSSQTGPSGNTIYF
TRBV7-3	TRBJ2-3	TRBD2	-	TGTGCCAGCAGCTTAACGGGGGGGGTCACAGATACGCAGTATTTT	CASSLTGGVTDTQYF
TRBV7-3	TRBJ2-3	TRBD2	-	TGTGCCAGCAGCTTAACTGCCCACCGGGGGGGCACAGATACGCAGTATTTT	CASSLTAHRGGTDTQYF
TRBV7-2	TRBJ1-3	TRBD1	-	TGTGCCAGCAGCCCAGGGACAGGCCGAGCCCTAAGTTATGGGGACACCATATATTTT	CASSPGTGRALSYGDTIYF
TRBV5-1	TRBJ1-6	-	once	TGCGCCAGCAGCTTGGTAACAGGGTTACATAATTCACCCCTCCACTTT	CASSLVTGLHNSPLHF
TRBV7-2	TRBJ1-2	-	-	TGTGCCAGCAGCTTATTGTCCGCGTCGGGCTACACCTTC	CASSLLSASGYTF
TRBV4-2	TRBJ2-1	-	-	TGTGCCAGCAGCCAAGGACTAGAGCAGTTCTTC	CASSQGLEQFF
TRBV7-2	TRBJ1-3	-	-	TGTGCCAGCAGCTTAGAAGCAGGGCGCTCTGGAAACACCATATATTTT	CASSLEAGRSGNTIYF
TRBV19	TRBJ1-3	TRBD1	-	TGTGCCAGTAGTGTCCCGACAGGGGCCGGAAACACCATATATTTT	CASSVPTGAGNTIYF
TRBV6-6	TRBJ2-7	-	-	TGTGCCAGCAGTCGACACTACGAGCAGTACTTC	CASSRHYEQYF
TRBV10-3	TRBJ1-1	TRBD1	-	TGTGCCATCAGCCTAGGGACAGGGAGGAACACTGAAGCTTTCTTT	CAISLGTGRNTEAFF
TRBV19	TRBJ2-1	TRBD2	-	TGTGCCAGTATCGGACTAGCGGGGGGGACCTCCTACAATGAGCAGTTCTTC	CASIGLAGGTSYNEQFF
TRBV10-3	TRBJ1-3	TRBD1	-	TGTGCCATCAGCCGGGGACAGGGGATCTCTGGAAACACCATATATTTT	CAISRGQGISGNTIYF
TRBV2	TRBJ1-4	TRBD1	-	TGTGCCAGCAGTGTTCAAACAGGGGGGAATGAAAAACTGTTTTTT	CASSVQTGGNEKLFF
TRBV27	TRBJ2-7	-	-	TGTGCCAGCAGTTTTTCATCATCACAGGACTACTCCTACGAGCAGTACTTC	CASSFSSSQDYSYEQYF
TRBV7-9	TRBJ1-1	-	many	TGTGCCAGCAGCTTAACAGACAACACTGAAGCTTTCTTT	CASSLTDNTEAFF
TRBV25-1	TRBJ1-1	-	-	TGTGCCAGCAGTGATCCGGGGGGATATAATGAAGCTTTCTTT	CASSDPGGYNEAFF
TRBV5-1	TRBJ1-1	TRBD1	few	TGCGCCAGCAGCTTGGACCGACGGGACAGCAATTGGGGGACTGAAGCTTTCTTT	CASSLDRRDSNWGTEAFF
TRBV19	TRBJ1-3	-	few	TGTGCCAGTAGTATAGACAACTCTGGAAACACCATATATTTT	CASSIDNSGNTIYF
TRBV5-1	TRBJ2-3	-	-	TGCGCCAGCAGCTTTCCGGGAACAGATACGCAGTATTTT	CASSFPGTDTQYF
TRBV18	TRBJ2-5	TRBD1	-	TGTGCCAGCTCATCAGACAGGGAAGAGACCCAGTACTTC	CASSSDREETQYF
TRBV28	TRBJ2-3	TRBD2	-	TGTGCCAGTCAACCGGGGGGGGTTTCAGATACGCAGTATTTT	CASQPGGVSDTQYF
TRBV18	TRBJ2-2	-	few	TGTGCCAGCTCACCATCTAGCCCCGGGGAGCTGTTTTTT	CASSPSSPGELFF
TRBV5-4	TRBJ2-3	TRBD1	-	TGTGCCAGCAGCTCCGGTACTAGAGCGTCAGGGGGCAGCACAGATACGCAGTATTTT	CASSSGTRASGGSTDTQYF
TRBV19	TRBJ2-3	TRBD1	-	TGTGCCAGTAGCCCCGGGACAGGGGAGGTAGATACGCAGTATTTT	CASSPGTGEVDTQYF
TRBV27	TRBJ2-5	-	-	TGTGCCAGCAGTTTATCGAGTCAAGAGACCCAGTACTTC	CASSLSSQETQYF
TRBV14	TRBJ1-1	TRBD1	-	TGTGCCAGCAGCCAAGGCGTATGGGACAGGGAAGCTTTCTTT	CASSQGVWDREAFF
TRBV30	TRBJ2-2	-	-	TGTGCCTGGAGTGTACTCGGAGACACCGGGGAGCTGTTTTTT	CAWSVLGDTGELFF
TRBV6-5	TRBJ2-1	-	-	TGTGCCAGCAGTTATTCGGATGAGCAGTTCTTC	CASSYSDEQFF
TRBV14	TRBJ2-3	-	once	TGTGCCAGCAGGGCGGGGGCGCGTGCAGATACGCAGTATTTT	CASRAGARADTQYF
TRBV4-1	TRBJ2-7	TRBD1	-	TGCGCCAGCAGCCAGGATGCCGGGACAGGGGCGAACGAGCAGTACTTC	CASSQDAGTGANEQYF
TRBV19	TRBJ1-1	-	-	TGTGCCATTTCTTCTCAGGGGTCGGGAACTGAAGCTTTCTTT	CAISSQGSGTEAFF
TRBV20-1	TRBJ1-2	-	-	TGCAGCGCTGAATGGGCCTATGGCTACACCTTC	CSAEWAYGYTF
TRBV9	TRBJ1-1	-	few	TGTGCCAGCAGCGTAGGGCGGGTTTCTTCTGAAGCTTTCTTT	CASSVGRVSSEAFF
TRBV28	TRBJ1-5	TRBD1	-	TGTGCCAGCAACCTAGGGACAGGGGAGAATCAGCCCCAGCATTTT	CASNLGTGENQPQHF
TRBV5-6	TRBJ1-6	-	-	TGTGCCAGCAGCTTCCAAGACCGAGAGGGTTCACCCCTCCACTTT	CASSFQDREGSPLHF
TRBV11-3	TRBJ2-2	-	-	TGTGCCAGCAGCTCCTCCCCAGGGGCCACCGGGGAGCTGTTTTTT	CASSSSPGATGELFF
TRBV9	TRBJ2-3	TRBD2	-	TGTGCCAGCAGCGTATCCCCGGGGGGAGGGGCCGTAGGGACAGATACGCAGTATTTT	CASSVSPGGGAVGTDTQYF
TRBV30	TRBJ1-6	-	-	TGTGCCGCGGGTTTCCTTAATTCACCCCTCCACTTT	CAAGFLNSPLHF
TRBV25-1	TRBJ2-6	-	-	TGTGCCAGCAGTGATAATTTGGAAGCGGGGGCCAACGTCCTGACTTTC	CASSDNLEAGANVLTF
TRBV6-5	TRBJ1-1	-	-	TGTGCCAGCAGTGTAGGACACTCAAGAGCCTTCTTT	CASSVGHSRAFF